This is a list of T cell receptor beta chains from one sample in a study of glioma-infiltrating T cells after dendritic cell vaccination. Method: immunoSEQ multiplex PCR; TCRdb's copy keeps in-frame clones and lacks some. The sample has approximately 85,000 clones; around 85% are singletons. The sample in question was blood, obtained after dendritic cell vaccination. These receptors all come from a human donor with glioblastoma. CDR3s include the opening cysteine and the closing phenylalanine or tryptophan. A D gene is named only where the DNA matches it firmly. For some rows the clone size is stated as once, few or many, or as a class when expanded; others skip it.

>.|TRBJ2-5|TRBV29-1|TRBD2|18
TGCAGCGCAGCAAAATTTCGGGCCGGGACTAGCGGGATGGAGACCCAGTACTTC
CSAAKFRAGTSGMETQYF
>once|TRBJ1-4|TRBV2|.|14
TGTGCCACCACCGTGGGACTCCGTAATGAAAAACTGTTTTTT
CATTVGLRNEKLFF
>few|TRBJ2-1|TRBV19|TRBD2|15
TGTGCCAGTAGTATGGCTAGCGGGAGGGGGAATGAGCAGTTCTTC
CASSMASGRGNEQFF
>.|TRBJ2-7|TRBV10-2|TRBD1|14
TGCGCCAGCATGCGGGACAGGGGGCTCTACGAGCAGTACTTC
CASMRDRGLYEQYF
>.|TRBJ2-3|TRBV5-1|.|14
TGCGCCAGCAGCTTTGGGGGCGGGTCAGATACGCAGTATTTT
CASSFGGGSDTQYF
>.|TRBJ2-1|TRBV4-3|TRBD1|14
TGCGCCAGCAGCCACCGACAGGGGAGCGGTGAGCAGTTCTTC
CASSHRQGSGEQFF
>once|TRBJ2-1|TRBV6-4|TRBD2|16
TGTGCCAGCAGTGATTGGGGGACTAGCGGGGATAATGAGCAGTTCTTC
CASSDWGTSGDNEQFF
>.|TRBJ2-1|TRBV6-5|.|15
TGTGCCAGCAGTCTTGGACAGTCCCCATACAATGAGCAGTTCTTC
CASSLGQSPYNEQFF
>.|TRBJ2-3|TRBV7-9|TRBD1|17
TGTGCCAGCAGCTTCCCCTTTTCGGGGACAGCAACAGATACGCAGTATTTT
CASSFPFSGTATDTQYF
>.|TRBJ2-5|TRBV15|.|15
TGTGCCACCAGCAAAGCCGTAAGGGGGCAAGAGACCCAGTACTTC
CATSKAVRGQETQYF
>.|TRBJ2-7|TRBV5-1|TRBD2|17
TGCGCCAGCAGCTCCACTAGCGGGAGGGCCTTCTCCTACGAGCAGTACTTC
CASSSTSGRAFSYEQYF
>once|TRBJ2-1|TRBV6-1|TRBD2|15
TGTGCCAGCAGCCAGCGGGGGGCGGGATACAATGAGCAGTTCTTC
CASSQRGAGYNEQFF
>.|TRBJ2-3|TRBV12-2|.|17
TGTGCAAGTCGCTCGGTCGGACTAGCGGGAGTCACAGATACGCAGTATTTT
CASRSVGLAGVTDTQYF
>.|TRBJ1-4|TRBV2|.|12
TGTGCCAGCTCCGGACAGTTCGGAAAACTGTTTTTT
CASSGQFGKLFF
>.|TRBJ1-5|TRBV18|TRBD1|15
TGTGCCAGCTCACCCCGGACAGGGGAAATCCAGCCCCAGCATTTT
CASSPRTGEIQPQHF
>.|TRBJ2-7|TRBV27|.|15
TGTGCCAGCAGTTTATTGGGGAAGGGGTCCTACGAGCAGTACTTC
CASSLLGKGSYEQYF
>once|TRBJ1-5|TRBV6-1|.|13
TGTGCCAGCAGGACGGCCAGGGATCAGCCCCAGCATTTT
CASRTARDQPQHF